These T cell receptor beta chains were read from a single sample in a study of chemoradiotherapy in HPV16-positive cancers. Assay used: immunoSEQ multiplex PCR; TCRdb lists only in-frame clones, some missing. The table has 8,000 to 9,000 clones, roughly 80% seen once. This material was collected from a patient who underwent chemoradiotherapy. These receptor sequences come from a human donor with HPV-associated anogenital cancer. Each CDR3 is given with its conserved first and last residue. The D gene is left open where the match is weak. Expanded clones get a size class; other rows say once, few or many, or leave the size out.

>TRBD2|TRBJ2-5|.|TRBV27
TGTGCCAGCAGTTTATTGGGGCGGGAGGTCCGTAGTGGTTCCCAGTACTTC
CASSLLGREVRSGSQYF
>.|TRBJ2-7|.|TRBV9
TGTGCCAGCAGCTTTCAGGAGGGTGTCTACGAGCAGTACTTC
CASSFQEGVYEQYF
>.|TRBJ2-1|few|TRBV25-1
TGTGCCAGCAGCCACAGGGCAGGATACAATGAGCAGTTCTTC
CASSHRAGYNEQFF
>TRBD2|TRBJ2-2|.|TRBV4-2
TGTGCCAGCAGCTGGGTGGCGGGGGAGAACACCGGGGAGCTGTTTTTT
CASSWVAGENTGELFF
>.|TRBJ1-2|.|TRBV29-1
TGCAGCGTTGAGGGGGTAGGGGGGGGCGATCATGGCTACACCTTC
CSVEGVGGGDHGYTF
>.|TRBJ2-7|.|TRBV7-3
TGTGCCAGCAGCTTAATGGCAGGGCCCTACGAGCAGTACTTC
CASSLMAGPYEQYF
>TRBD2|TRBJ2-1|.|TRBV14
TGTGCCTCAGCCGGGCGGGGGGCCTGGAATGAGCAGTTCTTC
CASAGRGAWNEQFF
>TRBD1|TRBJ2-3|.|TRBV29-1
TGCAGCGCAACAGGGGTTTTTATCACAGATACGCAGTATTTT
CSATGVFITDTQYF
>.|TRBJ2-2|.|TRBV9
TGTGCCAGCAGCCCTGGGGGGAACACCGGGGAGCTGTTTTTT
CASSPGGNTGELFF
>TRBD2|TRBJ2-7|.|TRBV28
TGTGCCAGCACTAGCGGGAGGGCCGGGGGCTCCTACGAGCAGTACTTC
CASTSGRAGGSYEQYF
>.|TRBJ1-1|.|TRBV2
TGTGCCAGCAGTGAAGGAGGGAGGACTGAAGCTTTCTTT
CASSEGGRTEAFF
>TRBD2|TRBJ2-1|.|TRBV5-4
TGTGCCAGCAGCCTTAGCGGGGGGCCTTACAATGAGCAGTTCTTC
CASSLSGGPYNEQFF
>.|TRBJ2-5|.|TRBV19
TGTGCCAGTAGTAGGGGGGAGACCCAGTACTTC
CASSRGETQYF
>TRBD2|TRBJ2-1|.|TRBV30
TGTGCCTGGAGTGTATTTTGGAGCGGGGGGGACAATGAGCAGTTCTTC
CAWSVFWSGGDNEQFF
>.|TRBJ2-2|.|TRBV4-2
TGTGCCAGCAGCCCGCGGGGAACCCTCACCGGGGAGCTGTTTTTT
CASSPRGTLTGELFF
>TRBD1|TRBJ2-5|.|TRBV10-1
TGCGCCAGCAGTCCCGGACAGGAAGAGACCCAGTACTTC
CASSPGQEETQYF
>TRBD2|TRBJ2-7|.|TRBV11-2
TGTGCCAGCAGCCCTGGGGGGCTAGCGGGAAACTACGAGCAGTACTTC
CASSPGGLAGNYEQYF
>.|TRBJ1-5|.|TRBV7-2
TGTGCCAGCAGCTTAGGGGTTGGCAATCAGCCCCAGCATTTT
CASSLGVGNQPQHF
>TRBD1|TRBJ2-2|.|TRBV4-2
TGTGCCAGCAGCCTCAGGACAGGGGAAGGCGGGGAGCTGTTTTTT
CASSLRTGEGGELFF
>.|TRBJ1-2|.|TRBV28
TGTGCCAGCAGTCCCGGGGCGGGGAACTATGGCTACACCTTC
CASSPGAGNYGYTF
>.|TRBJ1-2|.|TRBV15
TGTGCCACCAGCAGGGGAGCAAACTATGGCTACACCTTC
CATSRGANYGYTF
>.|TRBJ2-3|.|TRBV11-3
TGTGCCAGCAGCTTAGGGGACACCTCCACAGATACGCAGTATTTT
CASSLGDTSTDTQYF
>.|TRBJ2-1|once|TRBV5-1
TGCGCCAGCAGCCGCAGGGTTAGCGGCACTTACAATGAGCAGTTCTTC
CASSRRVSGTYNEQFF
>.|TRBJ2-7|.|TRBV11-2
TGTGCCAGCAGCTTAGAGTCTTACGAGCAGTACTTC
CASSLESYEQYF
>.|TRBJ2-1|.|TRBV6-4
TGTGCCAGCAGGCCGACTAGAGGGGGAGAGCAGTTCTTC
CASRPTRGGEQFF
>.|TRBJ2-1|.|TRBV4-2
TGTGCCAGCAGCCAAACATCACGGGGGGCATTTAACAATGAGCAGTTCTTC
CASSQTSRGAFNNEQFF
>TRBD1|TRBJ2-2|.|TRBV2
TGTGCCAGAAGGGACAGTGGGACCGGGGAGCTGTTTTTT
CARRDSGTGELFF
>TRBD1|TRBJ1-2|.|TRBV5-3
TGTGCCAGAAGCCACCATGACAGGGTCGATGGCTACACCTTC
CARSHHDRVDGYTF
>.|TRBJ2-1|.|TRBV27
TGTGCCAGCGTGGCGGGCGTCAGTGGTTACAATGAGCAGTTCTTC
CASVAGVSGYNEQFF
>.|TRBJ2-7|.|TRBV18
TGTGCCAGCTCAAGGGGGGGGAAAGCCTACGAGCAGTACTTC
CASSRGGKAYEQYF
>.|TRBJ1-1|.|TRBV6-6
TGTGCCAGCAGTTACTCGGGGGTTCGGGACACTGAAGCTTTCTTT
CASSYSGVRDTEAFF
>.|TRBJ2-7|.|TRBV27
TGTGCCAGCAGTTTCCCCAACTCAGGCGAGCAGTACTTC
CASSFPNSGEQYF
>.|TRBJ2-1|.|TRBV15
TGTGCCACCAGCAGGGGGGGCCCCAGGGTGGATAAAGGGCAGTTCTTC
CATSRGGPRVDKGQFF
>TRBD2|TRBJ2-3|.|TRBV5-5
TGTGCCAGCAGCTTAATAGCGGGGGGGCTGACAGATACGCAGTATTTT
CASSLIAGGLTDTQYF
>.|TRBJ2-5|.|TRBV6-5
TGTGCCAGCAGTTACTCGCGGACAGCAGGCGAGACCCAGTACTTC
CASSYSRTAGETQYF
>.|TRBJ2-7|.|TRBV6-5
TGTGCCAGCAGCCAGGGACCCTACTACGAGCAGTACTTC
CASSQGPYYEQYF
>TRBD1|TRBJ2-7|once|TRBV29-1
TGCAGCGTTGTGGACAGGGGACCACCTAACGAGCAGTACTTC
CSVVDRGPPNEQYF
>TRBD2|TRBJ2-7|.|TRBV9
TGTGCCAGCAACCCAGCGGGGACCCCCTACGAGCAGTACTTC
CASNPAGTPYEQYF
>TRBD2|TRBJ2-7|.|TRBV6-6
TGTGCCAGCAGTGAGCTAGCGGACGAGCAGTACTTC
CASSELADEQYF
>TRBD1|TRBJ1-1|.|TRBV19
TGTGCCAGTAGTTACCGGGACAGGGGGAACACTGAAGCTTTCTTT
CASSYRDRGNTEAFF
>.|TRBJ2-7|.|TRBV27
TGTGCCAGCAGTTTAGAGTATGGGGGCGCCGAGCAGTACTTC
CASSLEYGGAEQYF